Listed below are T cell receptor beta chains from one sample, sequenced in a study of blood T cell repertoires in COVID-19. The data were produced by immunoSEQ multiplex PCR, yet TCRdb's version contains in-frame clones alone and is incomplete. The sample has 200,000 to 300,000 clones; around 87% are singletons. The material sequenced was peripheral blood. The receptors were gathered from a woman aged 70-85 years with active or convalescent COVID-19. Both conserved end residues are part of each CDR3. The D gene is left open where the match is weak. Not all rows give a size; the values are once, few, many and, for expanded clones, a class.

J gene,clone size,V gene,D gene,CDR3 DNA,CDR3 protein
TRBJ1-5,-,TRBV27,TRBD1,TGTGCCAGCAGTTTAACCCCCGGGACAGGGAGAGGGAAAAGCAATCAGCCCCAGCATTTT,CASSLTPGTGRGKSNQPQHF
TRBJ1-2,-,TRBV12-3/TRBV12-4,-,TGTGCCAGCAACCAGGATATGTATGGCTACACCTTC,CASNQDMYGYTF
TRBJ2-3,-,TRBV10-3,TRBD1,TGTGCCATCAGTGAGGGGGGACAGCAGGCAGATACGCAGTATTTT,CAISEGGQQADTQYF
TRBJ1-3,few,TRBV6-4,-,TGTGCCAGCAGTGTAGATCTAGGAAACACCATATATTTT,CASSVDLGNTIYF
TRBJ1-1,-,TRBV6-2/TRBV6-3,-,TGTGCCAGCAGTTATGGGGCAGGCTGCTTCTTT,CASSYGAGCFF
TRBJ1-1,-,TRBV7-9,TRBD1,TGTGCCAGCAGCTTAGGAAGGGACAGTGAAGCTTTCTTT,CASSLGRDSEAFF
TRBJ2-7,-,TRBV6-2/TRBV6-3,TRBD1,TGTGCCAGCAGTTACTGGGGACAGGGGGGCGAGCAGTACTTC,CASSYWGQGGEQYF
TRBJ2-4,-,TRBV6-1,TRBD2,TGTGCCAGCAGTGAAGCGCTCGGACTAGCTAGACAGAACATTCAGTACTTC,CASSEALGLARQNIQYF
TRBJ1-1,-,TRBV24-1,-,TGTGCCACCAGTGATTTCGCAGGGCTCACGAACACTGAAGCTTTCTTT,CATSDFAGLTNTEAFF
TRBJ1-5,-,TRBV7-2,TRBD1,TGTGCCAGCAGCTTAGCGGGGCAGGGGGCGCGCAATCAGCCCCAGCATTTT,CASSLAGQGARNQPQHF
TRBJ1-6,-,TRBV5-1,TRBD1,TGCGCCAGCAGCTTGGCCGACAGGGAAGGGTCACCCCTCCACTTT,CASSLADREGSPLHF